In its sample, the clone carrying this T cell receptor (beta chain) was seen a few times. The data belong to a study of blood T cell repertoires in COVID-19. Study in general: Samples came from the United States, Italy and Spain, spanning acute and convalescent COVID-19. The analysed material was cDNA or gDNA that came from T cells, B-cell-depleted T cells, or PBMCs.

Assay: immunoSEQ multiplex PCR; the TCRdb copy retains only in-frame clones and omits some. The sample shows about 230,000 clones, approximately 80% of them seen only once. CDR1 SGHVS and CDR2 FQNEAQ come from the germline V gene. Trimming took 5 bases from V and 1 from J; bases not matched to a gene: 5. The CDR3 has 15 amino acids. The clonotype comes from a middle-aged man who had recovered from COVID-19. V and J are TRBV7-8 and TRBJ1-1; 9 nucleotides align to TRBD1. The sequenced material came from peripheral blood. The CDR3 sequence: CASSTRQGENTEAFF. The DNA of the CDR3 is TGTGCCAGCAGCACCCGACAGGGGGAGAACACTGAAGCTTTCTTT.